This T cell receptor beta chain originates from a study of blood T cell repertoires in COVID-19. Turning to the study itself: The samples span acute and convalescent COVID-19 from the United States, Italy and Spain. PBMCs, B-cell-depleted T cells, or T cells were the source of the cDNA or gDNA that made up the material.

This clone appeared a single time. Germline CDR1 and CDR2: SQVTM and ANQGSEA. V was trimmed by 6 bases and J by 3 bases, leaving 17 bases between them. The CDR3 contains 14 residues. Original processing methods: Estimation of nucleated cell counts was performed using reference gene primer amplification. Sequencing was performed with immunoSEQ multiplex PCR; in TCRdb, only in-frame clones are kept and a portion is missing. Clone size and V and J calls were adopted from that table, with D and trimming inferred from the DNA. The sample has about 230,000 clones, roughly 90% seen once. This receptor was taken from a woman aged 55-70 years with acute or convalescent COVID-19. Sequencing was performed on peripheral blood. The gene calls are TRBV29-1 and TRBJ1-1; D may be TRBD1 (5 bases). The DNA for the CDR3 is TGCAGCGTGCGTACCAATACGGGGGACACTGAAGCTTTCTTT. Its protein product is CSVRTNTGDTEAFF.